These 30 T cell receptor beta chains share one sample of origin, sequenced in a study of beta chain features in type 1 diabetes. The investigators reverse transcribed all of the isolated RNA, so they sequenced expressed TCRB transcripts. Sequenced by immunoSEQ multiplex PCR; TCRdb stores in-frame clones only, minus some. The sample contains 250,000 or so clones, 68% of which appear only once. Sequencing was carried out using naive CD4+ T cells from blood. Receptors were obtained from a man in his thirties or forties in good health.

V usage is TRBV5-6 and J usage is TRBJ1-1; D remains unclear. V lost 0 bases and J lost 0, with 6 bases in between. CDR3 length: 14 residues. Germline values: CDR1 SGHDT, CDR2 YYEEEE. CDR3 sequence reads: CASSLVPVNTEAFF. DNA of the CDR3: TGTGCCAGCAGCTTGGTGCCGGTGAACACTGAAGCTTTCTTT. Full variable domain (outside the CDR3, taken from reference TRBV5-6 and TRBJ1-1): DAGVTQSPTHLIKTRGQQVTLRCSPKSGHDTVSWYQQALGQGPQFIFQYYEEEERQRGNFPDRFSGHQFPNYSSELNVNALLLGDSALYLCASSLVPVNTEAFFGQGTRLTVV.

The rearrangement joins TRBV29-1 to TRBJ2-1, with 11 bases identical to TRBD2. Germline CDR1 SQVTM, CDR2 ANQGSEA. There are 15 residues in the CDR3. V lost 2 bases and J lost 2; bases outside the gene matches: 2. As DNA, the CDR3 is TGCAGCGTTGAACTAGCGGGAGGTCCCTACAATGAGCAGTTCTTC. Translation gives CSVELAGGPYNEQFF.

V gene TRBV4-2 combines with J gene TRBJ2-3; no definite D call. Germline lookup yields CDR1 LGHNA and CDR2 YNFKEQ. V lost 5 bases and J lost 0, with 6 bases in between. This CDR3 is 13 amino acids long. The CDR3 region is CASSSPSTDTQYF. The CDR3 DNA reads TGTGCCAGCAGCTCCCCTAGCACAGATACGCAGTATTTT.

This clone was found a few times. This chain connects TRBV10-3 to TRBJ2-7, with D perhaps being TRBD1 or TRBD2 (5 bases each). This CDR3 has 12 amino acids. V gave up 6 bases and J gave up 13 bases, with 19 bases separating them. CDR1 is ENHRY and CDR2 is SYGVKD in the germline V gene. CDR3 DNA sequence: TGTGCCATCAGACCTACCACCGGGGCCATCTACTTC. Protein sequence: CAIRPTTGAIYF.

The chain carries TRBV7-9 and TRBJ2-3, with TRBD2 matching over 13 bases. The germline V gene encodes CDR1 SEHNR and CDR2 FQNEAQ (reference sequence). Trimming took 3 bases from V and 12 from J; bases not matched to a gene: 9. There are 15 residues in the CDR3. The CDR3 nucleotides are TGTGCCAGCAGCTTTTTCGGGACTAGCGGGGAAACACAGTATTTT. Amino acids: CASSFFGTSGETQYF.

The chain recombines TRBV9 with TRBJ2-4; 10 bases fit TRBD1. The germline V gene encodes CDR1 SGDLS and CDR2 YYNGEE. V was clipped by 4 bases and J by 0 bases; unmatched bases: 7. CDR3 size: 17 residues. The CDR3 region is CASSLSGTGVAKNIQYF. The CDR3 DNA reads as TGTGCCAGCAGCCTCTCGGGGACAGGGGTAGCCAAAAACATTCAGTACTTC.

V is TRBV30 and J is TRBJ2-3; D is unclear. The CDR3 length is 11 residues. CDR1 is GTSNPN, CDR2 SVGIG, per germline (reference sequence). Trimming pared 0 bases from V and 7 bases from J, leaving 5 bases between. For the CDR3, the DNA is TGTGCCTGGAGTGTGGTTCATACGCAGTATTTT. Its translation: CAWSVVHTQYF.

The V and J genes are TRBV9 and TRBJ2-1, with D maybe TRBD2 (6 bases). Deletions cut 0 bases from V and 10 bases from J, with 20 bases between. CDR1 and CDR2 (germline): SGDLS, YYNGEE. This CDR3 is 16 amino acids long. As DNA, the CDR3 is TGTGCCAGCAGCGTAGCTACAGCCCGCCCGGGAGCGGAGCAGTTCTTC. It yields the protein CASSVATARPGAEQFF. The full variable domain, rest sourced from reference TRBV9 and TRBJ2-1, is DSGVTQTPKHLITATGQRVTLRCSPRSGDLSVYWYQQSLDQGLQFLIQYYNGEERAKGNILERFSAQQFPDLHSELNLSSLELGDSALYFCASSVATARPGAEQFFGPGTRLTVL.

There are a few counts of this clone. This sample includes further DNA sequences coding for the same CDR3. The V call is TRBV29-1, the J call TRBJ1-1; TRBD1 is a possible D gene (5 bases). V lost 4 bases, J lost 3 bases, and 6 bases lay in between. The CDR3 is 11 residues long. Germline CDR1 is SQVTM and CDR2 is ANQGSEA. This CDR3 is CSVGGDTEAFF. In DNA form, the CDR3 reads TGCAGCGTTGGAGGGGACACTGAAGCTTTCTTT. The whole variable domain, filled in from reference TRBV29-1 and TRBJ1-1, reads SAVISQKPSRDICQRGTSLTIQCQVDSQVTMMFWYRQQPGQSLTLIATANQGSEATYESGFVIDKFPISRPNLTFSTLTVSNMSPEDSSIYLCSVGGDTEAFFGQGTRLTVV.

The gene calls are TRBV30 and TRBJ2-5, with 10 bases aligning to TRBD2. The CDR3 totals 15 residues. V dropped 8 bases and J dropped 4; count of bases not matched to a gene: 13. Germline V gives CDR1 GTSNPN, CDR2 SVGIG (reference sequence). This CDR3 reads CAMGLAGVLVETQYF. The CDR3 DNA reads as TGTGCCATGGGGCTAGCGGGAGTGTTGGTAGAGACCCAGTACTTC. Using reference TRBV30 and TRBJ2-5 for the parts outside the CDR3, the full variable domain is SQTIHQWPATLVQPVGSPLSLECTVEGTSNPNLYWYRQAAGRGLQLLFYSVGIGQISSEVPQNLSASRPQDRQFILSSKKLLLSDSGFYLCAMGLAGVLVETQYFGPGTRLLVL.

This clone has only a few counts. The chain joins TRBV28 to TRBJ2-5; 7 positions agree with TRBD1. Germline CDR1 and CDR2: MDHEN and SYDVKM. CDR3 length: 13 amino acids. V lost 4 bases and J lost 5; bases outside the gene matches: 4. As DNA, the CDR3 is TGTGCCAGCAGTTCAGGGGGAAGGGAGACCCAGTACTTC. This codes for CASSSGGRETQYF.

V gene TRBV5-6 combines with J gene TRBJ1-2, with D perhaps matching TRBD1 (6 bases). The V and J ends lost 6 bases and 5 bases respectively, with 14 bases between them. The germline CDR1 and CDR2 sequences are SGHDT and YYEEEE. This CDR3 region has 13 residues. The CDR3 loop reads CASTDIQGYGYTF. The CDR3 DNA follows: TGTGCCAGCACCGACATACAGGGATATGGCTACACCTTC.

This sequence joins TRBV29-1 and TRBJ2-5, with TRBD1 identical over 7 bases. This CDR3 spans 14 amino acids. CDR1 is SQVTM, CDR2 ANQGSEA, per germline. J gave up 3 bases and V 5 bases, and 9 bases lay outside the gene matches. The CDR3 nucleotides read TGCAGCGTTAGGGGACAGCTTAGGAAAGAGACCCAGTACTTC. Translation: CSVRGQLRKETQYF.

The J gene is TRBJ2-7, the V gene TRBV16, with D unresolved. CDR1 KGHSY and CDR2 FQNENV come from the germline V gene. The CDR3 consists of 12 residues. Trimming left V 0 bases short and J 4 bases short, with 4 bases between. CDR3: CASSQSYYEQYF. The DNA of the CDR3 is TGTGCCAGCAGCCAATCGTATTACGAGCAGTACTTC.

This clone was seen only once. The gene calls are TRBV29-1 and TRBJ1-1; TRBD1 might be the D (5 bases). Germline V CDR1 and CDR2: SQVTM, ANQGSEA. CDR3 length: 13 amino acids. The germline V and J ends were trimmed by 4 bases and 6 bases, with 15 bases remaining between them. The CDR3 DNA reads TGCAGCGTTGCCAGGGCAGGTATCGCTGAAGCTTTCTTT. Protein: CSVARAGIAEAFF.

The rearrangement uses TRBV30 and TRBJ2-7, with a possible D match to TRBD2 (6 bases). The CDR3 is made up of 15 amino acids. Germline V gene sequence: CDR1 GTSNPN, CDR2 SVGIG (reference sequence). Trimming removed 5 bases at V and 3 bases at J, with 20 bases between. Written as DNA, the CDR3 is TGTGCCTGGGAAAGTACTAGCTCAGGGAGCTACGAGCAGTACTTC. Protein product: CAWESTSSGSYEQYF.

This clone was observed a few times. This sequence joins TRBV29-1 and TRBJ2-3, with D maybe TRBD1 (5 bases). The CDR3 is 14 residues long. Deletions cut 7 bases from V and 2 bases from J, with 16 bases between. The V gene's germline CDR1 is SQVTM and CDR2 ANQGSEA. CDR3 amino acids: CSAPGLGITDTQYF. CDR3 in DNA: TGCAGCGCCCCAGGGTTGGGAATCACAGATACGCAGTATTTT.

DNA for the CDR3: TGTGCCAGCAGTGAGAGGGGAAAAGGAAGGGACGAGCAGTACTTC. Residues: CASSERGKGRDEQYF. The genes are TRBV25-1 and TRBJ2-7; D could derive from TRBD1 or TRBD2 (5 bases each). This CDR3 is built from 15 residues. V lost 3 bases, J lost 5 bases, and 17 bases lay in between. Germline CDR1 and CDR2: MGHDK and SYGVNS.

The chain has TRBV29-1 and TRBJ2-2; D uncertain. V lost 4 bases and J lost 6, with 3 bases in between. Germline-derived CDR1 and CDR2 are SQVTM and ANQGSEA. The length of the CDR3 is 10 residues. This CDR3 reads CSVGAGELFF. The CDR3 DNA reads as TGCAGCGTTGGCGCCGGGGAGCTGTTTTTT.

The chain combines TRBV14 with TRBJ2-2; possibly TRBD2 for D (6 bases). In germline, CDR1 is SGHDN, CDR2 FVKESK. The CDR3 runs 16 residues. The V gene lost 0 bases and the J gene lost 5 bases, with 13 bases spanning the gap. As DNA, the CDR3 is TGTGCCAGCAGCCAAGAGTTGGTAGCGGTAACCGGGGAGCTGTTTTTT. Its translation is CASSQELVAVTGELFF.

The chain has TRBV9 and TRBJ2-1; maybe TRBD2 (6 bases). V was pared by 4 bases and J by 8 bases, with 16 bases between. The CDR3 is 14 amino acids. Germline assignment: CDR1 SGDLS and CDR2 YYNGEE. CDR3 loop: CASSIRGLADEQFF. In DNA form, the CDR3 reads TGTGCCAGCAGCATCAGAGGGTTAGCGGATGAGCAGTTCTTC.

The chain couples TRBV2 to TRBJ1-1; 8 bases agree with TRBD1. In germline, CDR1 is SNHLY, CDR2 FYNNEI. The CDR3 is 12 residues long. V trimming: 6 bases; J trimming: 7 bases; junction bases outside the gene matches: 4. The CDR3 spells CASSGQGFEAFF. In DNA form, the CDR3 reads TGTGCCAGCAGCGGACAGGGCTTTGAAGCTTTCTTT. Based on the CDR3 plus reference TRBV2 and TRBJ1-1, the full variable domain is EPEVTQTPSHQVTQMGQEVILRCVPISNHLYFYWYRQILGQKVEFLVSFYNNEISEKSEIFDDQFSVERPDGSNFTLKIRSTKLEDSAMYFCASSGQGFEAFFGQGTRLTVV.

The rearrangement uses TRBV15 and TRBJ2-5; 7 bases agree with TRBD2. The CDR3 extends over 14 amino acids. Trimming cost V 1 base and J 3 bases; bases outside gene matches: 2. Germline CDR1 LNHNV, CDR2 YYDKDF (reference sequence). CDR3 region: CATSRVRGEETQYF. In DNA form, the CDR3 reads TGTGCCACCAGCAGAGTTCGGGGGGAAGAGACCCAGTACTTC.

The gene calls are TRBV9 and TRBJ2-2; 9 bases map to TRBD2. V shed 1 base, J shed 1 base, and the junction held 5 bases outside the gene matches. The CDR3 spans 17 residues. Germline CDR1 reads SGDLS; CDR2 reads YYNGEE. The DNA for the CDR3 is TGTGCCAGCAGCGTAACCCTAGCGGGGAAGAACACCGGGGAGCTGTTTTTT. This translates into CASSVTLAGKNTGELFF. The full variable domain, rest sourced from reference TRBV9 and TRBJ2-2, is DSGVTQTPKHLITATGQRVTLRCSPRSGDLSVYWYQQSLDQGLQFLIQYYNGEERAKGNILERFSAQQFPDLHSELNLSSLELGDSALYFCASSVTLAGKNTGELFFGEGSRLTVL.

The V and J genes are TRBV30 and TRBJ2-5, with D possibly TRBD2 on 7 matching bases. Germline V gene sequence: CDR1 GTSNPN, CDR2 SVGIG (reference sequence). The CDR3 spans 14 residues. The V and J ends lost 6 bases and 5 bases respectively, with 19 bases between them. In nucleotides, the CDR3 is TGTGCCTGCGAACGGGGGGCAGGGATGGAGACCCAGTACTTC. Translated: CACERGAGMETQYF.

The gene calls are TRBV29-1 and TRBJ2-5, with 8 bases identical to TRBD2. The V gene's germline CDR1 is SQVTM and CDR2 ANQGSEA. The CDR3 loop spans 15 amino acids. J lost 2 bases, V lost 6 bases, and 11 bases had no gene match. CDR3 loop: CSVGPRLATQETQYF. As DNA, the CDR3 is TGCAGCGTGGGGCCCCGACTAGCGACACAAGAGACCCAGTACTTC.

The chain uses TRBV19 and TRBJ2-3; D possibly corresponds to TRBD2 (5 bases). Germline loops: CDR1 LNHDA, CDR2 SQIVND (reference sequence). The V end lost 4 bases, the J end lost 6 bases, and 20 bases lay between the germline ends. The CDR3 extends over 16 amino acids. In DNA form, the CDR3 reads TGTGCCAGTAGTAGAGTCGGGAAGACGGATTCCGATACGCAGTATTTT. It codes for CASSRVGKTDSDTQYF.

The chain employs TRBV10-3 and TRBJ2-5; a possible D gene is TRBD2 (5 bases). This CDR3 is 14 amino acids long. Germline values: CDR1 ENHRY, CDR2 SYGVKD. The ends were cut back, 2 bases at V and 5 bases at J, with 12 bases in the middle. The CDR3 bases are TGTGCCATCAGTGAGACCCGAGGGATCGAGACCCAGTACTTC. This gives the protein CAISETRGIETQYF.

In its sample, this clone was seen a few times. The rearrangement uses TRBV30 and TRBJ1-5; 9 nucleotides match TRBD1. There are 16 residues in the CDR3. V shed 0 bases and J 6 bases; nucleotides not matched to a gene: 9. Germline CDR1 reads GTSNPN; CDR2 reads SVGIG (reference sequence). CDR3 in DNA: TGTGCCTGGAGTGTATGGGGGACAGGGAGTGGTCAGCCCCAGCATTTT. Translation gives CAWSVWGTGSGQPQHF.

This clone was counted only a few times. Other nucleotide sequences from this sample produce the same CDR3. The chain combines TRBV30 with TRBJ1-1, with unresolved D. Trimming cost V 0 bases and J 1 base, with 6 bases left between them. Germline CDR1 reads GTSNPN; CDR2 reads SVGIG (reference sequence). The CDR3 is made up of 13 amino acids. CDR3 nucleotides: TGTGCCTGGAGTGTAGGAGGGAACACTGAAGCTTTCTTT. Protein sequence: CAWSVGGNTEAFF.